Sequencing of this T cell receptor beta chain was carried out in a study of early T cells in non-severe SARS-CoV-2 infection. CDR1 and CDR2 (germline): SGHRS, YFSETQ. Between the trimmed V and J ends, which lost 1 base and 2 bases, there was a span of 12 bases. This CDR3 is built from 15 residues. TCRdb itself ran the 5' RACE reads through MiXCR, one entry per CDR3 protein. The sample shows approximately 66,000 distinct CDR3 sequences, approximately 12% of them seen only once. Sequencing was done on a sample of whole blood. V gene TRBV5-1 combines with J gene TRBJ2-5; TRBD1 is a possible D gene (5 bases). The receptor was derived from an adult who was a healthcare worker with PCR-confirmed SARS-CoV-2 infection or an uninfected control (not recorded which). This chain's CDR3 is CASSLRTTGQETQYF. Written as DNA, the CDR3 is TGCGCCAGCAGCTTGCGTACCACAGGTCAAGAGACCCAGTACTTC.